The 7 T cell receptor beta chains below come from one sample, sequenced in a study of sequential checkpoint blockade in melanoma. Sequencing was performed with immunoSEQ multiplex PCR; in TCRdb, only in-frame clones are kept and a portion is missing. The data show roughly 20,000 clones, 60% to 75% seen once. Described treatment: randomized to nivolumab then ipilimumab (arm A) or the reverse (arm B). The material was tumor tissue (inferred from file names), obtained from a patient given nivolumab and ipilimumab in sequence. Receptor source: a human donor with melanoma.

The chain recombines TRBV1 with TRBJ2-1; the tabulated D call, TRBD2, remains unverified against the DNA. TRBV1 is designated a pseudogene. There are 16 residues in the CDR3. In DNA form, the CDR3 reads TGCGCCAGCAGCCAAGATTTTCGTAGCCTAATTGAAGAGCAGTTCTTC. This encodes CASSQDFRSLIEEQFF.

The chain is built from TRBV6-8 and TRBJ2-5; TRBD2 is a possible D gene (5 bases). V lost 3 bases to trimming and J lost 5 bases, with 10 bases between them. The CDR3 totals 13 residues. CDR1 is MNHGY, CDR2 SAAAGT, per germline. For the CDR3, the DNA is TGTGCCAGCAGTTATAACCGAGGGGAGACCCAGTACTTC. Its translation: CASSYNRGETQYF.

The chain combines TRBV30 with TRBJ2-7; 11 bases are shared with TRBD1. The V gene end was trimmed by 8 bases and the J gene end by 5 bases; junction bases not matched to a gene: 5. The CDR3 is made up of 12 amino acids. In germline, CDR1 is GTSNPN, CDR2 SVGIG (reference sequence). In DNA form, the CDR3 reads TGTGCCCGGGACAGGGGGTACAACGAGCAGTACTTC. Residues: CARDRGYNEQYF.

The chain links TRBV5-1 to TRBJ1-5, with D tentatively TRBD1 (5 bases). Trimming stripped 4 bases from V and 2 bases from J, with 19 bases between. CDR3 length: 17 residues. Germline V gene data show CDR1 as SGHRS and CDR2 as YFSETQ. This CDR3 reads CASSLSPPGSGNQPQHF. In nucleotides, the CDR3 is TGCGCCAGCAGCCTTTCTCCCCCAGGGAGTGGCAATCAGCCCCAGCATTTT.

This chain joins TRBV6-7 and TRBJ1-5; D remains unclear. TRBV6-7 belongs to the ORF category, with a function that is uncertain. The V gene lost 8 bases and the J gene lost 0 bases, with 5 bases spanning the gap. This CDR3 contains 12 residues. CDR3 DNA: TGTGCCAGCGGTGATAGCAATCAGCCCCAGCATTTT. This gives the protein CASGDSNQPQHF.

J is TRBJ2-1 and V is TRBV11-3; 13 bases line up with TRBD2. Germline V gene lookup returns CDR1 SGHNT and CDR2 YENEEA. V was clipped by 4 bases and J by 0 bases; unmatched bases: 3. This CDR3 comprises 17 residues. The CDR3 DNA sequence: TGTGCCAGCAGCTCGCGGACTAGCGGGAGCTCCTACAATGAGCAGTTCTTC. Translation gives CASSSRTSGSSYNEQFF.

V gene TRBV6-8 combines with J gene TRBJ1-6; tentative D call: TRBD1 (5 bases). The CDR3 is 14 amino acids. Germline CDR1 is MNHGY and CDR2 is SAAAGT. V was trimmed by 8 bases and J by 15 bases, leaving 23 bases between them. Here the CDR3 DNA reads TGTGCCAGCTATACCTACTGGACAATAAAGGGCCTCCACTTT. Its protein is CASYTYWTIKGLHF.